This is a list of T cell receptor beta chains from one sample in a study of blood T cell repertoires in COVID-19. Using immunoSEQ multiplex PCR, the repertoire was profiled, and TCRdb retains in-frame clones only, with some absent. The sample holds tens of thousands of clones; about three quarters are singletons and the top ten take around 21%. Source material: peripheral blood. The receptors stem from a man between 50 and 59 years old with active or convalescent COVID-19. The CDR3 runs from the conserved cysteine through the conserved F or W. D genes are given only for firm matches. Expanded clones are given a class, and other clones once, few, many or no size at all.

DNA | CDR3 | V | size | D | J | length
TGTGCCAGCAGCTTAATGGAGGGGGAGCTGTTTTTT | CASSLMEGELFF | TRBV7-9 | - | - | TRBJ2-2 | 12
TGTGCCAGCAGCCAACCTCCGGGACAGGGTTATGGCTACACCTTC | CASSQPPGQGYGYTF | TRBV3-1/TRBV3-2 | once | TRBD1 | TRBJ1-2 | 15
TGTGCCACCAGCATAGGACAGGGCGGTTGGGAGACCCAGTACTTC | CATSIGQGGWETQYF | TRBV15 | once | TRBD1 | TRBJ2-5 | 15
TGTGCCAGCAGCCCGGCGGGGTCATTGACTGAAGCTTTCTTT | CASSPAGSLTEAFF | TRBV5-6 | few | - | TRBJ1-1 | 14
TGTGCCAGCAATCCTAGACAGTCCTATAATTCACCCCTCCACTTT | CASNPRQSYNSPLHF | TRBV28 | - | - | TRBJ1-6 | 15
TGTGCCAGCAGCCAAGAGGCCGCCCGGGCAGATACGCAGTATTTT | CASSQEAARADTQYF | TRBV3-1/TRBV3-2 | - | - | TRBJ2-3 | 15
TGTGCCAGCAGCGGGCGGGGTCAAGAGACCCAGTACTTC | CASSGRGQETQYF | TRBV7-2 | - | - | TRBJ2-5 | 13
TGTGCCTGGATACGAGACTCGAACACTGAAGCTTTCTTT | CAWIRDSNTEAFF | TRBV30 | - | - | TRBJ1-1 | 13
TGTGCCAGCAGCAATAACTTATCGGGGGGGCGTGATGGCTACACCTTC | CASSNNLSGGRDGYTF | TRBV21-1 | - | - | TRBJ1-2 | 16
TGTGCCAGCAGCTTGGGAGGGGCGTTCGGCTACACCTTC | CASSLGGAFGYTF | TRBV7-9 | - | - | TRBJ1-2 | 13
TGTGCCAGTAGGGAGGATAGCGGGCCCAACACTGAAGCTTTCTTT | CASREDSGPNTEAFF | TRBV19 | - | - | TRBJ1-1 | 15
TGTGCCAGCTCATTAGGGACAACGGGCGTTGAAAAACTGTTTTTT | CASSLGTTGVEKLFF | TRBV18 | - | - | TRBJ1-4 | 15
TGTGCCTGGGAGCAGGGATTTCAAGAGACCCAGTACTTC | CAWEQGFQETQYF | TRBV30 | - | - | TRBJ2-5 | 13
TGCGCCAGCAGCTTGGCCATTGGCACATTCGCCCGATTCTCCTACAATGAGCAGTTCTTC | CASSLAIGTFARFSYNEQFF | TRBV5-1 | - | - | TRBJ2-1 | 20
TGCGCCAGCAGCTTGACAGATAACGTCGCCGGGGAGCTGTTTTTT | CASSLTDNVAGELFF | TRBV5-1 | once | - | TRBJ2-2 | 15
TGTGCCAGCAGCTACTCGTTAGTCGACACCGGGGAGCTGTTTTTT | CASSYSLVDTGELFF | TRBV7-7 | - | - | TRBJ2-2 | 15
TGTGCCAGCAGCTTTAGCCACGGGAACTACGAGCAGTACTTC | CASSFSHGNYEQYF | TRBV5-4 | few | - | TRBJ2-7 | 14
TGTGCCAGCAGTAACGGACAGACTCTTGGAGACACCTTC | CASSNGQTLGDTF | TRBV2 | - | - | TRBJ1-2 | 13
TGTGCCAGCAGCCTCCGGACTAGCGGATACAATGAGCAGTTCTTC | CASSLRTSGYNEQFF | TRBV7-2 | - | TRBD2 | TRBJ2-1 | 15
TGCAGCGTCCCACAGGGGGCGCCTTTCGCTGAAGCTTTCTTT | CSVPQGAPFAEAFF | TRBV29-1 | - | TRBD1 | TRBJ1-1 | 14
TGTGCCAGCAGCGAGGGGGGGGACCTCTCCTACGAGCAGTACTTC | CASSEGGDLSYEQYF | TRBV9 | - | - | TRBJ2-7 | 15
TGTGCCAGCAGCTTAGGCAGGGACTCCTACGAGCAGTACTTC | CASSLGRDSYEQYF | TRBV13 | - | - | TRBJ2-7 | 14
TGTGCCAGCAGTTACTCGGGTGGTCAGGGAAATCAGCCCCAGCATTTT | CASSYSGGQGNQPQHF | TRBV6-2/TRBV6-3 | - | - | TRBJ1-5 | 16
TGTGCCAGTAGTCCACGAGGTTACGGCTACACCTTC | CASSPRGYGYTF | TRBV19 | - | - | TRBJ1-2 | 12
TGTGCCAGTAGTATCCCCATCCACACCGGGGAGCTGTTTTTT | CASSIPIHTGELFF | TRBV19 | - | - | TRBJ2-2 | 14
TGCAGCGTTGATGTATCGGGGGATACGCAGTATTTT | CSVDVSGDTQYF | TRBV29-1 | - | - | TRBJ2-3 | 12
TGTGCCAGCAATTCAGGGCCCAAAAACATTCAGTACTTC | CASNSGPKNIQYF | TRBV9 | - | - | TRBJ2-4 | 13
TGTGCCAGCAGTGAAGCGCGGTCGGGGAGTCAGCCCCAGCATTTT | CASSEARSGSQPQHF | TRBV2 | - | - | TRBJ1-5 | 15
TGCGCCAGCAGCTTGACGGCGGGGTACCAAGAGACCCAGTACTTC | CASSLTAGYQETQYF | TRBV5-1 | - | - | TRBJ2-5 | 15
TGCGCCAGCAGCTTGGGTAGCGGGAGTACCAATGAGCAGTTCTTC | CASSLGSGSTNEQFF | TRBV5-1 | - | TRBD2 | TRBJ2-1 | 15
TGTGCCAGCAGTTACTCTCGGAATCAGCCCCAGCATTTT | CASSYSRNQPQHF | TRBV6-5 | - | - | TRBJ1-5 | 13
TGTGCCAGCAGTGAAAGAGGGCTGGGAAATCAGCCCCAGCATTTT | CASSERGLGNQPQHF | TRBV25-1 | - | - | TRBJ1-5 | 15
TGTGCCAGCAGCCTAGGCAGGACCTCAACAGGGACCCAGTACTTC | CASSLGRTSTGTQYF | TRBV7-3 | - | - | TRBJ2-5 | 15
TGTGCCAGCAGCCAAGACAGGGCTGACACTGAAGCTTTCTTT | CASSQDRADTEAFF | TRBV3-1/TRBV3-2 | - | - | TRBJ1-1 | 14
TGTGCCAGCAGCGGACCTCAGAGGGGGAACACCATATATTTT | CASSGPQRGNTIYF | TRBV9 | - | - | TRBJ1-3 | 14
TGTGCCAGCAGCTTGAAACAGGGATTTCAAGAGACCCAGTACTTC | CASSLKQGFQETQYF | TRBV5-4 | - | - | TRBJ2-5 | 15
TGTGCCAGCAGCCAAAAGGGGACAGGGCTTGAAGCTTTCTTT | CASSQKGTGLEAFF | TRBV14 | few | TRBD1 | TRBJ1-1 | 14
TGTGCCAGTAGTATAGAAAGGGGGCTGGGGACTGAAGCTTTCTTT | CASSIERGLGTEAFF | TRBV19 | - | TRBD1 | TRBJ1-1 | 15
TGTGCCAGCAGTTACGAGTATACCGAAAAAAACATTCAGTACTTC | CASSYEYTEKNIQYF | TRBV6-6 | few | - | TRBJ2-4 | 15
TGTGCCAGTAGTATAGCGGGCACTGAAGCTTTCTTT | CASSIAGTEAFF | TRBV19 | - | - | TRBJ1-1 | 12
TGTGCCAGCAGCATCTCCGGGACAGGGTCTGGAAACACCATATATTTT | CASSISGTGSGNTIYF | TRBV7-3 | - | TRBD1 | TRBJ1-3 | 16
TGTGCCATCAGTGTAGGACAGGGGTACACTGAAGCTTTCTTT | CAISVGQGYTEAFF | TRBV10-3 | once | TRBD1 | TRBJ1-1 | 14
TGTGCCAGTAGTATGGGAGTAGCGGGGAGATTGGGTATTGGAAATGAGCAGTTCTTC | CASSMGVAGRLGIGNEQFF | TRBV19 | few | TRBD2 | TRBJ2-1 | 19
TGTGCCAGCAGTCCGTCCTACGGGGCTTTCTTT | CASSPSYGAFF | TRBV12-3/TRBV12-4 | - | - | TRBJ1-1 | 11
TGTGCCAGCAGCTCCGGGACAGCCTCTGGGGGCTACACCTTC | CASSSGTASGGYTF | TRBV7-2 | - | TRBD1 | TRBJ1-2 | 14
TGTGCCAGCAGCCCGGGGACAGGGGTTAAATCCTACGAGCAGTACTTC | CASSPGTGVKSYEQYF | TRBV13 | - | TRBD1 | TRBJ2-7 | 16
TGTGCCAGCAGTTATGACAGGGCTGGGGCCAACGTCCTGACTTTC | CASSYDRAGANVLTF | TRBV6-5 | - | TRBD1 | TRBJ2-6 | 15
TGTGCCAGTGCACAAATAGCGGGGAGCGGGGAGCTGTTTTTT | CASAQIAGSGELFF | TRBV19 | - | TRBD2 | TRBJ2-2 | 14
TGCGCCAGCCGCATAGATATAGCGGGGGGACAAGAGACCCAGTACTTC | CASRIDIAGGQETQYF | TRBV5-1 | once | TRBD2 | TRBJ2-5 | 16
TGTGCCAGCAGCCGCCAAGCGGGAACGCAAGAGACCCAGTACTTC | CASSRQAGTQETQYF | TRBV7-2 | - | TRBD2 | TRBJ2-5 | 15
TGTGCCAGCAGCTTTGCAAGCGGGAGGGTTTACAATGAGCAGTTCTTC | CASSFASGRVYNEQFF | TRBV5-6 | - | TRBD2 | TRBJ2-1 | 16
TGTGCCAGCCAAGACAGGCTGAACACTGAAGCTTTCTTT | CASQDRLNTEAFF | TRBV19 | few | - | TRBJ1-1 | 13
TGTGCCAGCAGTCCGTTTCTTCTAGCGGGGGGGCCTGATGAGCAGTTCTTC | CASSPFLLAGGPDEQFF | TRBV7-6 | few | TRBD2 | TRBJ2-1 | 17
TGTGCCTGGAGTGGAATAGCGGCCCAAGAGACCCAGTACTTC | CAWSGIAAQETQYF | TRBV30 | - | - | TRBJ2-5 | 14
TGTGCCAGCTCCATTATCCCGGGACAGGGGGTTAGGACTGAAGCTTTCTTT | CASSIIPGQGVRTEAFF | TRBV18 | - | TRBD1 | TRBJ1-1 | 17
TGTGCCAGCAGCTTAAGGTTGGGAGGGGATGGTCAGCCCCAGCATTTT | CASSLRLGGDGQPQHF | TRBV7-8 | - | - | TRBJ1-5 | 16
TGCGCCAGCAGCCAGGGGACCGGGGGATCACCCCTCCACTTT | CASSQGTGGSPLHF | TRBV4-1 | many | - | TRBJ1-6 | 14